This paragraph reports one T cell receptor (beta chain). Its recognized antigen is unknown. No base quality values were provided; no much bigger clone lies one nucleotide off. The data are from a study of blood T cell repertoires in COVID-19 (dated by TCRdb to about 2020). In terms of the full investigation: Samples from collaborators originated in the United States, Italy and Spain and spanned both the acute and convalescent phases of COVID-19. A freely available public database, intended as a resource for researchers studying the immune response to SARS-CoV-2, is where the repertoires were released. The sample metadata nearly always contained a de-identified subject ID, COVID-19 status, age in years and sex. The material from the prospective study consisted of cDNA or gDNA derived from T cells, B-cell-depleted T cells, or PBMCs. The samples were drawn from two sources: the first 160 participants of the ongoing ImmuneRACE study, and 1,200 or so subjects contributed by 6 global collaborators. Where available, HLA class I and class II types were taken from metadata supplied by the sample provider and were not determined by assay-based typing. Subjects who had been exposed to COVID-19, were actively infected with it, or had recovered from it provided the deeply sampled blood TCRbeta repertoires that made up the dataset. General findings and caveats noted by the study authors: How much clinical and demographic metadata was included differed by source and by participant, and the metadata was provided uncurated.

Whole blood was collected in K2EDTA tubes by collaborating institutions according to the institutions' own protocols. For TCRbeta analysis, collaborators shipped samples in one of three forms: frozen whole blood, isolated PBMCs, or DNA extracted from either of those sample types. The cysteine opens and the phenylalanine closes a CDR3 of 17 amino acids. The read is trimmed to its CDR3 DNA, 51 bases read in frame from base 1. Trimming accounts for 0 bases at V and 0 bases at J, while the number of junction bases matched to no gene is 7. From the germline V gene, CDR1 is MGHRA and CDR2 is YSYEKL. The immunoSEQ Assay, a bias-controlled multiplex PCR, was used to amplify TCRbeta CDR3 regions from genomic DNA. The study's processing was this. Within the assay, amplification of reference gene primers was used to estimate how many nucleated cells each sample contained. To quantify the absolute abundance of each unique TCRbeta CDR3 rearrangement, sequence reads were collapsed and filtered. For each sample, productive Simpson clonality was calculated by taking the square root of Simpson's diversity index across productive rearrangements. TCRdb retrieved this table from immuneACCESS and kept in-frame rearrangements only. Not all clones are present; in checked studies, unresolved V genes account for under half, and no reason is known for the remainder. The V and J calls and clone size are taken from that table; D and trimming were inferred from the DNA. The sample profile shows around 90,000 clones; about nine tenths of them were found once. Around 16% of the sample is taken by the ten largest.

The chain employs TRBV4-1 and TRBJ2-5; TRBD1 matches 7 bases in the middle. The specimen sequenced was peripheral blood. The source of this sequence is a male donor with acute or convalescent COVID-19. The DNA sequence reads TGCGCCAGCAGCCAAGAGGGAACAGGGGCCCACCAAGAGACCCAGTACTTC. Its amino acids are CASSQEGTGAHQETQYF.